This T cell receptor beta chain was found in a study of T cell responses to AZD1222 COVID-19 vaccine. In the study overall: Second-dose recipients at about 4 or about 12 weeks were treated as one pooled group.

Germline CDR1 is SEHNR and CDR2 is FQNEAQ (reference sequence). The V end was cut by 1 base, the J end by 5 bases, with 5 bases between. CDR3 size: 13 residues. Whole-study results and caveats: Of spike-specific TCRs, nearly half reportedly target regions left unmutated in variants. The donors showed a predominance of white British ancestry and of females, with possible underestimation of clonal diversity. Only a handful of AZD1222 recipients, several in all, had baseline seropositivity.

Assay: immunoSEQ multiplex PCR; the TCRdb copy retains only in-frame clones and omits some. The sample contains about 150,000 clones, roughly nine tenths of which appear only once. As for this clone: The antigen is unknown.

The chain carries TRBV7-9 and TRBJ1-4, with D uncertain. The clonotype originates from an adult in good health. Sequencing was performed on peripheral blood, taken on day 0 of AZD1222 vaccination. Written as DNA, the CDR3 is TGTGCCAGCAGCTTAGATTTAAATGAAAAACTGTTTTTT. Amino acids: CASSLDLNEKLFF.